A selection of T cell receptor beta chains follows, all from one sample in a study of OX40 agonist ivuxolimab in advanced cancers. The repertoire was sequenced with immunoSEQ multiplex PCR; TCRdb's copy has only in-frame clones and lacks some. The table lists more than 65,000 clones, 89% of them singletons, with more than 0.3% in the top ten. The sample here was CD4+ or CD8+ T cells sorted from blood, taken in a trial of the OX40 agonist ivuxolimab. Receptors were obtained from an adult with an advanced solid tumor such as melanoma, head and neck, liver or kidney cancer. The CDR3 runs from the conserved cysteine through the conserved F or W. A D gene is named only where the DNA matches it firmly. The size field is filled for only some rows; it gives once, few, many or a size class.

TRBV5-4	NA	TRBD2	TRBJ2-3	CASSLAGDTDTQYF	TGTGCCAGCAGCCTAGCGGGGGACACAGATACGCAGTATTTT
TRBV30	NA	TRBD2	TRBJ2-7	CAWSSGSWGEQYF	TGTGCCTGGAGTAGCGGGAGCTGGGGCGAGCAGTACTTC
TRBV14	NA	TRBD1	TRBJ2-7	CASSPGTGATYEQYF	TGTGCCAGCAGCCCCGGGACAGGGGCGACCTACGAGCAGTACTTC
TRBV29-1	NA	TRBD2	TRBJ2-5	CSGTSGSTETQYF	TGCAGCGGTACTAGCGGGAGTACTGAGACCCAGTACTTC
TRBV7-8	many	TRBD1	TRBJ1-1	CASRAGTENTEAFF	TGTGCCAGCAGAGCCGGGACAGAGAACACTGAAGCTTTCTTT
TRBV14	NA	NA	TRBJ1-1	CASSRTMNTEAFF	TGTGCCAGCAGCCGGACCATGAACACTGAAGCTTTCTTT
TRBV6-5	NA	NA	TRBJ1-1	CASKTGPGNTEAFF	TGTGCCAGTAAGACGGGACCCGGTAACACTGAAGCTTTCTTT
TRBV7-6	NA	NA	TRBJ1-4	CASSSEVLSEKLFF	TGTGCCAGCAGCTCAGAGGTCCTGAGTGAAAAACTGTTTTTT
TRBV18	few	NA	TRBJ1-1	CASSPRVGELNTEAFF	TGTGCCAGCTCACCAAGAGTAGGAGAGCTGAACACTGAAGCTTTCTTT
TRBV30	NA	NA	TRBJ2-2	CAWSHLGANTGELFF	TGTGCCTGGAGTCATCTCGGGGCTAACACCGGGGAGCTGTTTTTT
TRBV14	NA	NA	TRBJ2-2	CASSRQPGGIGELFF	TGTGCCAGCAGCCGACAGCCCGGCGGTATCGGGGAGCTGTTTTTT
TRBV10-2	NA	TRBD1	TRBJ2-5	CASSEQRGLGETQYF	TGCGCCAGCAGTGAGCAAAGGGGGCTGGGGGAGACCCAGTACTTC
TRBV25-1	NA	NA	TRBJ2-7	CASSRGNEQYF	TGTGCCAGCAGTAGAGGAAACGAGCAGTACTTC
TRBV4-1	NA	NA	TRBJ1-6	CASSQDQDGRASPLHF	TGCGCCAGCAGCCAAGATCAGGACGGCAGGGCTTCACCCCTCCACTTT
TRBV2	NA	TRBD2	TRBJ2-1	CATGGSGLSSYNEQFF	TGTGCCACCGGGGGTAGCGGGCTAAGCTCCTACAATGAGCAGTTCTTC
TRBV7-8	NA	NA	TRBJ2-1	CASSSDAHRAANEQFF	TGTGCCAGCAGCTCGGACGCGCATAGGGCGGCAAATGAGCAGTTCTTC
TRBV11-3	once	TRBD2	TRBJ2-1	CASSLVASGKGEQFF	TGTGCCAGCAGCTTAGTCGCTAGCGGGAAGGGGGAGCAGTTCTTC
TRBV30	NA	TRBD1	TRBJ1-2	CAWALSGQTLSF	TGTGCCTGGGCTCTGTCGGGACAGACCCTTTCCTTC
TRBV9	NA	TRBD1	TRBJ2-5	CASSSRDRGLHETQYF	TGTGCCAGCAGCTCCCGGGACAGGGGGCTTCATGAGACCCAGTACTTC
TRBV27	NA	NA	TRBJ2-5	CASSLSAQSRETQYF	TGTGCCAGCAGTTTATCTGCACAGTCTAGGGAGACCCAGTACTTC
TRBV19	once	NA	TRBJ1-3	CASSIYSSYSGNTIYF	TGTGCCAGTAGTATATACAGCTCTTACTCTGGAAACACCATATATTTT
TRBV6-5	NA	NA	TRBJ1-2	CASTRAGVSYGYTF	TGTGCCAGCACCAGGGCGGGGGTTAGCTATGGCTACACCTTC
TRBV27	NA	TRBD1	TRBJ1-6	CASRRGQGNLSPLHF	TGTGCCAGCCGTCGGGGACAGGGGAATTTATCACCCCTCCACTTT
TRBV4-1	once	NA	TRBJ1-2	CASSQDRDSYGYTF	TGCGCCAGCAGCCAAGATCGGGACTCCTATGGCTACACCTTC
TRBV7-2	NA	TRBD2	TRBJ2-1	CASSSQRDSYNEQFF	TGTGCCAGCAGCTCCCAGCGGGATTCCTACAATGAGCAGTTCTTC
TRBV4-1	NA	NA	TRBJ2-2	CASRQRAPAGELFF	TGCGCCAGCAGGCAAAGGGCCCCCGCCGGGGAGCTGTTTTTT
TRBV6-1	NA	TRBD1	TRBJ1-5	CASRRGTGVNQPQHF	TGTGCCAGCAGAAGGGGGACAGGGGTTAATCAGCCCCAGCATTTT
TRBV11-2	NA	NA	TRBJ2-7	CASSLDSVGRPSYEQYF	TGTGCCAGCAGCTTAGACAGTGTGGGCAGACCTTCCTACGAGCAGTACTTC
TRBV7-2	once	TRBD1	TRBJ2-7	CASSSTGREQYF	TGTGCCAGCAGCTCGACAGGGCGGGAGCAGTACTTC
TRBV18	NA	TRBD1	TRBJ2-6	CASSPPNSAGGVSGANVLTF	TGTGCCAGCTCACCACCGAATTCGGCAGGGGGCGTTTCAGGGGCCAACGTCCTGACTTTC
TRBV25-1	NA	NA	TRBJ2-5	CASSDTTRGRETQYF	TGTGCCAGCAGTGACACGACTAGGGGACGGGAGACCCAGTACTTC
TRBV6-5	NA	TRBD1	TRBJ1-5	CASSLTGLGNQPQHF	TGTGCCAGCAGCTTGACAGGGTTGGGCAATCAGCCCCAGCATTTT
TRBV29-1	few	TRBD2	TRBJ2-3	CSVARLPLAGGPYTQYF	TGCAGCGTTGCCCGGCTCCCGCTAGCGGGAGGGCCGTATACGCAGTATTTT
TRBV5-1	NA	NA	TRBJ1-2	CASSLAGRESNYGYTF	TGCGCCAGCAGCTTGGCTGGCCGGGAATCTAACTATGGCTACACCTTC
TRBV19	NA	NA	TRBJ2-6	CASSLNLPGASGANVLTF	TGTGCCAGTAGTTTGAATCTCCCAGGGGCGTCGGGGGCCAACGTCCTGACTTTC
TRBV11-2	NA	NA	TRBJ1-2	CASSPLTGRYGYTF	TGTGCCAGCAGCCCTCTCACTGGACGCTATGGCTACACCTTC
TRBV6-5	NA	TRBD1	TRBJ1-2	CASSRPGTGNYGYTF	TGTGCCAGCAGTCGGCCCGGGACAGGGAACTATGGCTACACCTTC
TRBV5-4	NA	TRBD1	TRBJ2-7	CASSPDREDEQYF	TGTGCCAGCAGTCCAGACAGGGAAGACGAGCAGTACTTC
TRBV10-3	NA	NA	TRBJ1-1	CAISESRETEAFF	TGTGCCATCAGTGAGTCCAGGGAGACTGAAGCTTTCTTT